The 7 T cell receptor beta chains reported below all come from one sample, sequenced in a study of T cells in Graves' hyperthyroidism and ophthalmopathy. The CDR3 regions of TCR beta were amplified from RNA transcripts. With the HTBI primer set, the TCR CDR3 went through a first round of RT-PCR. TCRdb called the multiplex PCR reads again in MiXCR, with one record for every CDR3 protein. In the table there are about 410,000 distinct CDR3 sequences, roughly 14% of which are singletons. The sequencing input was blood. The receptors originated from a man aged 18 to 30 with Graves' ophthalmopathy.

In this sample, this clonotype turned up many times. The genes are TRBV2 and TRBJ2-7, with TRBD2 matching over 7 bases. Per germline, CDR1 SNHLY and CDR2 FYNNEI. The V gene end was trimmed by 5 bases and the J gene end by 2 bases; junction bases not matched to a gene: 6. This CDR3 has 14 residues. CDR3 in DNA: TGTGCCAGCAGTCCGGGGAGGGGTACCTACGAGCAGTACTTC. Translation: CASSPGRGTYEQYF. Combining the CDR3 with reference TRBV2 and TRBJ2-7 gives the whole variable domain EPEVTQTPSHQVTQMGQEVILRCVPISNHLYFYWYRQILGQKVEFLVSFYNNEISEKSEIFDDQFSVERPDGSNFTLKIRSTKLEDSAMYFCASSPGRGTYEQYFGPGTRLTVT.

This clonotype was seen at least ten times. The gene calls are TRBV6-5 and TRBJ2-7; D ambiguous. Germline loops: CDR1 MNHEY, CDR2 SVGAGI. The CDR3 contains 15 residues. V lost 0 bases to trimming and J lost 0 bases, with 9 bases between them. CDR3 sequence reads: CASSYSVGFSYEQYF. DNA of the CDR3: TGTGCCAGCAGTTACTCGGTAGGGTTCTCCTACGAGCAGTACTTC.

A remark on this clonotype: At one of its ends the junction is not consistent with the germline gene, which may arise from a read error. The rearrangement uses TRBV18 and TRBJ2-1; TRBD2 matches at 12 bases. CDR3 length: 14 amino acids. The germline V gene encodes CDR1 KGHSH and CDR2 LQKENI. CDR3 region: CASSPTSGGYERFF. The CDR3 bases are TGTGCCAGCTCACCGACTAGCGGGGGTTATGAGCGGTTCTTC.

This clonotype appeared many times. This chain joins TRBV5-8 and TRBJ1-2; D might be TRBD1 (6 bases). Trimming left V 4 bases short and J 4 bases short, with 8 bases between. This CDR3 spans 12 amino acids. Germline V gives CDR1 SGHTS, CDR2 YDEGEE. The CDR3 loop reads CASSRDTYGYTF. The CDR3 nucleotides read TGTGCCAGCAGCCGGGACACCTATGGCTACACCTTC.

The V call is TRBV20-1, the J call TRBJ2-5, with D hard to call. Trimming cost V 1 base and J 1 base, with 10 bases left between them. The germline gives CDR1 DFQATT, CDR2 SNEGSKA (reference sequence). The CDR3 length is 14 residues. DNA for the CDR3: TGCAGTGCTAGAGTTCCCTCGACCCAAGAGACCCAGTACTTC. It yields the protein CSARVPSTQETQYF.

This clonotype was picked up many times. V and J are TRBV5-8 and TRBJ2-1, with D possibly being TRBD1 or TRBD2 (7 bases each). There are 16 residues in the CDR3. Germline V gene data show CDR1 as SGHTS and CDR2 as YDEGEE. V was trimmed by 0 bases and J by 4 bases, leaving 14 bases between them. DNA of the CDR3: TGTGCCAGCAGCTTGGCCGGGCAGGGGGGGTACAATGAGCAGTTCTTC. The encoded protein is CASSLAGQGGYNEQFF.

This clonotype was seen repeatedly, ten times or more. The chain has TRBV2 and TRBJ2-3; D possibly corresponds to TRBD2 (5 bases). With 7 bases removed from V and 4 bases from J, the gap between germline ends came to 18 bases. The CDR3 sequence is 15 residues long. Germline V gene sequence: CDR1 SNHLY, CDR2 FYNNEI. CDR3 in amino acids: CASTLETPAADTQYF. DNA of the CDR3: TGTGCCAGCACCTTAGAGACCCCAGCGGCAGATACGCAGTATTTT.